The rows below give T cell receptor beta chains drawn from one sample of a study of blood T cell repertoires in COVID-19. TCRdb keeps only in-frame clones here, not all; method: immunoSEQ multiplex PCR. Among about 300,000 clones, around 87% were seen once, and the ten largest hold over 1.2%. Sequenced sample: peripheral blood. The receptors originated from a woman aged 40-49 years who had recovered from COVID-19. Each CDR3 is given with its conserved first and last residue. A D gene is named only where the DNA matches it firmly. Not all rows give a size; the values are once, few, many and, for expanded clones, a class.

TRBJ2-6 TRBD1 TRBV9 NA CASSARGTGGTGANVLTF TGTGCCAGCAGCGCGCGGGGGACAGGGGGTACTGGGGCCAACGTCCTGACTTTC
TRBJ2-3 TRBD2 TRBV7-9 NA CASSHSGGTDTQYF TGTGCCAGCAGCCATAGCGGGGGGACAGATACGCAGTATTTT
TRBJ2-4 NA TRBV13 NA CASSPGWTAKNIQYF TGTGCCAGCAGCCCGGGGTGGACGGCCAAAAACATTCAGTACTTC
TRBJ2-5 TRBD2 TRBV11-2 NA CASSLSSAGGQETQYF TGTGCCAGCAGCTTATCGTCTGCGGGGGGACAAGAGACCCAGTACTTC
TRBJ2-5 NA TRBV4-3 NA CASSQGFRAQETQYF TGCGCCAGCAGCCAAGGGTTCAGGGCACAAGAGACCCAGTACTTC
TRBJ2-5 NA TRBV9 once CASSPGSQETQYF TGTGCCAGCAGCCCCGGGTCTCAAGAGACCCAGTACTTC
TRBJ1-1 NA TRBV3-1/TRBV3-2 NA CASSPIPQLYTEAFF TGTGCCAGCAGCCCGATCCCTCAACTTTACACTGAAGCTTTCTTT
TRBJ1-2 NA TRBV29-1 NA CSVEVGRRYGYTF TGCAGCGTTGAAGTTGGGAGAAGGTATGGCTACACCTTC
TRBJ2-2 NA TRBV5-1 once CASSFSGNTGELFF TGCGCCAGCAGCTTTTCAGGGAACACCGGGGAGCTGTTTTTT
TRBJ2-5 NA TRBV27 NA CASSLQGRQETQYF TGTGCCAGCAGCCTCCAGGGGAGACAAGAGACCCAGTACTTC
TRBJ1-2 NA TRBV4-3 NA CASSQPGRGYTF TGCGCCAGCAGCCAACCAGGGCGTGGATACACCTTC
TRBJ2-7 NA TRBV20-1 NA CSALRGHEQYF TGCAGTGCTCTAAGGGGCCACGAGCAGTACTTC
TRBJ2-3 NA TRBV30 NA CAWSFGWDTQYF TGTGCCTGGAGTTTCGGGTGGGATACGCAGTATTTT
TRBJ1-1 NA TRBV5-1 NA CASSLGAGNTEAFF TGCGCCAGCAGCTTGGGGGCGGGCAACACTGAAGCTTTCTTT
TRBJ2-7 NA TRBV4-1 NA CASSERGTNLYEQYF TGCGCCAGCAGCGAAAGGGGGACAAATCTCTACGAGCAGTACTTC
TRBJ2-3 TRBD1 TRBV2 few CASSEGQGVFTDTQYF TGTGCCAGCAGTGAAGGACAGGGGGTATTCACAGATACGCAGTATTTT
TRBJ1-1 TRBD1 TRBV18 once CASLGQENTEAFF TGTGCCAGCTTGGGACAGGAGAACACTGAAGCTTTCTTT
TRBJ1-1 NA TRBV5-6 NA CASSLAGRDTEAFF TGTGCCAGCAGCTTGGCAGGGAGGGACACTGAAGCTTTCTTT